This entry lists 23 T cell receptor beta chains sequenced from one sample in a study of molecular identifiers for immune sequencing clone quantification. TCRdb recomputed calls from the PCR reads with MiXCR, one row per CDR3 protein. This sample has over 600,000 distinct CDR3 sequences, with 15% to 20% found just once. The material sequenced was naive CD8+ T cells from blood, with Jurkat cell RNA spiked in. As for subset: FACS-sorted CD8+CD4-CCR7+CD45RA+ naive T cells. These receptors were collected from a human donor in good health. Some libraries in this study had Jurkat cell RNA spiked in.

The J gene is TRBJ2-7, the V gene TRBV18, with D perhaps matching TRBD1 or TRBD2 (5 bases each). Germline V gives CDR1 KGHSH, CDR2 LQKENI. V was pared by 6 bases and J by 3 bases, with 18 bases between. This CDR3 has 15 residues. DNA of the CDR3: TGTGCCAGCTCTCAAACCGGGACGGGCAACTACGAGCAGTACTTC. This gives the protein CASSQTGTGNYEQYF.

This clonotype is a singleton in its sample. The junction departs from the called germline gene at one end, perhaps through a read error. This chain links TRBV5-8 with TRBJ1-1; the D gene is possibly TRBD1 (5 bases). The CDR3 is 13 residues long. Per germline, CDR1 SGHTS and CDR2 YDEGEE. The CDR3 bases are TGTGCCAGCAGCTTGACAGGTCGGACTGAAGCTCTCTTT. Translating gives CASSLTGRTEALF.

The genes are TRBV4-3 and TRBJ1-5; D remains ambiguous. The germline V gene encodes CDR1 LGHNA and CDR2 YSLEER. V gave up 0 bases and J gave up 0 bases, with 15 bases separating them. There are 18 residues in the CDR3. CDR3 loop: CASSQDRGTGYSNQPQHF. The DNA of the CDR3 is TGCGCCAGCAGCCAAGATCGGGGAACCGGATATAGCAATCAGCCCCAGCATTTT.

This clonotype has a count of ten or more. The chain employs TRBV5-1 and TRBJ2-3; the D gene is possibly TRBD2 (6 bases). CDR1 is SGHRS and CDR2 is YFSETQ in the germline V gene. The CDR3 is 16 residues long. Trimming took 0 bases from V and 1 from J, leaving 12 bases between them. The CDR3 sequence is CASSLGPGSGTDTQYF. DNA for the CDR3: TGCGCCAGCAGCTTGGGGCCCGGGAGTGGCACAGATACGCAGTATTTT.

This clonotype was seen many times. This rearrangement joins TRBV2 to TRBJ1-4; 7 nucleotides align to TRBD1. The junction had 6 bases not matched to a gene; V was cut back by 5 bases and J by 6 bases. The CDR3 length is 14 residues. Germline CDR1 is SNHLY and CDR2 is FYNNEI. The CDR3 region is CASSPGQLDEKLFF. The CDR3 nucleotides are TGTGCCAGCAGTCCGGGACAGCTCGATGAAAAACTGTTTTTT.

There are a few counts of this clonotype. This chain links TRBV4-1 with TRBJ1-1; D unresolved. Trimming removed 0 bases from V and 6 bases from J, with 11 bases in between. This CDR3 is built from 14 residues. From germline, CDR1 is MGHRA and CDR2 YSYEKL. This CDR3 reads CASSQDIWQSEAFF. The DNA of the CDR3 is TGCGCCAGCAGCCAAGATATTTGGCAGTCTGAAGCTTTCTTT.

The sample holds many counts of this clonotype. As DNA, the CDR3 is TGCAGTGCCAGATCGGAGACAGGGACCCTCTCTGGGGCCAACGTCCTGACTTTC. Encoded protein: CSARSETGTLSGANVLTF. V gene TRBV20-1 combines with J gene TRBJ2-6; 7 bases line up with TRBD1. Germline CDR1 reads DFQATT; CDR2 reads SNEGSKA (reference sequence). Losses at the gene ends were 6 bases for V and 0 bases for J; bases not matched to a gene: 14. CDR3 length: 18 amino acids.

This clonotype showed up many times. This chain joins TRBV4-3 and TRBJ2-1; no reliable D call. Germline V gene data show CDR1 as LGHNA and CDR2 as YSLEER. The CDR3 runs to 16 residues. V was clipped by 0 bases and J by 1 base, with 10 bases between them. The CDR3 sequence is CASSQDQGSSYNEQFF. In DNA, the CDR3 is TGCGCCAGCAGCCAAGATCAAGGTAGTTCCTACAATGAGCAGTTCTTC.

This clonotype was seen ten or more times. This rearrangement joins TRBV7-9 to TRBJ1-4, with unresolved D. Germline assignment: CDR1 SEHNR and CDR2 FQNEAQ (reference sequence). V was clipped by 4 bases and J by 0 bases, with 15 bases between them. The CDR3 is made up of 17 amino acids. For the CDR3, the DNA is TGTGCCAGCAGCTCCATGCGAGACTTCGCAACTAATGAAAAACTGTTTTTT. It codes for CASSSMRDFATNEKLFF. The full variable domain, with the rest looked up from reference TRBV7-9 and TRBJ1-4, is DTGVSQNPRHKITKRGQNVTFRCDPISEHNRLYWYRQTLGQGPEFLTYFQNEAQLEKSRLLSDRFSAERPKGSFSTLEIQRTEQGDSAMYLCASSSMRDFATNEKLFFGSGTQLSVL.

This clonotype has a count of ten or more. This chain connects TRBV4-3 to TRBJ2-1; no definite D call. CDR1 and CDR2 from the germline V gene are LGHNA and YSLEER. Trimming took 0 bases from V and 8 from J, leaving 14 bases between them. The CDR3 extends over 15 amino acids. The CDR3 nucleotides are TGCGCCAGCAGCCAAGATACTTCCCGTTTCTATGAGCAGTTCTTC. Protein product: CASSQDTSRFYEQFF.

In its sample, this clonotype was seen many times. The rearrangement uses TRBV5-4 and TRBJ2-1; 7 bases are a match to TRBD2. J gave up 3 bases and V 2 bases, and 11 bases lay outside the gene matches. The CDR3 has 17 amino acids. Germline V CDR1 and CDR2: SGHNT, YYREEE (reference sequence). This chain's CDR3 is CASSFRTGGANYNEQFF. The CDR3 region has the DNA TGTGCCAGCAGCTTTAGGACGGGGGGAGCCAACTACAATGAGCAGTTCTTC.

This clonotype has a count of ten or more. The chain has TRBV15 and TRBJ2-7; D might be TRBD2 (6 bases). Germline loops: CDR1 LNHNV, CDR2 YYDKDF (reference sequence). Between the trimmed V and J ends, which lost 1 base and 2 bases, there was a span of 9 bases. This CDR3 contains 14 residues. The CDR3 coding sequence is TGTGCCACCAGCAGAGTTCCGGGAGCCTACGAGCAGTACTTC. Translation gives CATSRVPGAYEQYF.

This clonotype was counted at least ten times. The chain links TRBV5-6 to TRBJ2-7; no definite D call. CDR1 SGHDT and CDR2 YYEEEE come from the germline V gene. The CDR3 sequence is 15 residues long. Trimming left V 0 bases short and J 2 bases short, with 12 bases between. CDR3 DNA sequence: TGTGCCAGCAGCTTGGCCATATACGGTACCTACGAGCAGTACTTC. It codes for CASSLAIYGTYEQYF.

V usage is TRBV6-5 and J usage is TRBJ2-3, with 8 nucleotides matching TRBD2. J lost 6 bases, V lost 6 bases, and 11 bases had no gene match. Germline CDR1 is MNHEY and CDR2 is SVGAGI. This CDR3 has 15 amino acids. The CDR3 is CASSLTGGEMDTQYF. CDR3 sequence (DNA): TGTGCCAGCAGCCTAACCGGGGGGGAGATGGATACGCAGTATTTT.

The gene calls are TRBV5-1 and TRBJ1-2; D is perhaps TRBD1 (6 bases). The V gene's germline CDR1 is SGHRS and CDR2 YFSETQ. V was clipped by 5 bases and J by 5 bases, with 16 bases between them. CDR3 size: 14 residues. The CDR3 sequence is CASSFGTSAYGYTF. As DNA, the CDR3 is TGCGCCAGCAGTTTCGGGACATCGGCGTATGGCTACACCTTC.

This clonotype was detected ten times or more. The V and J genes are TRBV20-1 and TRBJ2-2, with no clear D. Trimming shortened V by 4 bases and J by 4 bases, and 10 bases separated the two germline ends. Germline V lookup: CDR1 DFQATT, CDR2 SNEGSKA (reference sequence). The CDR3 spans 13 residues. CDR3 in DNA: TGCAGTGCTACTTCACCGGTCACCGGGGAGCTGTTTTTT. This translates into CSATSPVTGELFF.

This clonotype was observed a few times. The chain is built from TRBV7-6 and TRBJ2-5; D might be TRBD1 (5 bases). V lost 2 bases and J lost 5, with 12 bases in between. The CDR3 has 14 amino acids. Germline lookup yields CDR1 SGHVS and CDR2 FNYEAQ. The CDR3 sequence is CASSLNWGRETQYF. Written as DNA, the CDR3 is TGTGCCAGCAGCTTAAACTGGGGCCGGGAGACCCAGTACTTC. Full variable domain (missing parts from reference TRBV7-6 and TRBJ2-5): GAGVSQSPRYKVTKRGQDVALRCDPISGHVSLYWYRQALGQGPEFLTYFNYEAQQDKSGLPNDRFSAERPEGSISTLTIQRTEQRDSAMYRCASSLNWGRETQYFGPGTRLLVL.

The chain joins TRBV19 to TRBJ1-6, with a possible D match to TRBD1 (5 bases). Trimming shortened V by 1 base and J by 0 bases, and 7 bases separated the two germline ends. The CDR3 is 16 amino acids. Germline loops: CDR1 LNHDA, CDR2 SQIVND (reference sequence). CDR3 region: CASSIAGASYNSPLHF. CDR3 sequence (DNA): TGTGCCAGTAGTATAGCCGGGGCCTCCTATAATTCACCCCTCCACTTT.

The sample holds a few counts of this clonotype. The gene calls are TRBV4-3 and TRBJ2-7; TRBD2 matches 9 bases. Germline trimming cut 0 bases from V and 1 base from J; bases unmatched to any gene: 4. Germline V gene lookup returns CDR1 LGHNA and CDR2 YSLEER. The CDR3 length is 16 residues. The CDR3 sequence: CASSQDWLAGSYEQYF. The DNA for the CDR3 is TGCGCCAGCAGCCAAGATTGGCTAGCGGGGTCCTACGAGCAGTACTTC.

This clonotype has a single count. One base away lies a much larger clone, so this may be a sequencing read error. The chain is built from TRBV20-1 and TRBJ2-3; D is unresolved. The DNA end favors TRBJ1-5, so the J call may be wrong. CDR1 and CDR2 from the germline V gene are DFQATT and SNEGSKA (reference sequence). This CDR3 is 16 amino acids long. The CDR3 DNA is TGCAGTGCTAGAGATTATAAGTATGGAGGGCCAGATACGCAGCATTTT. Translating gives CSARDYKYGGPDTQHF.

This clonotype occurred many times. Here the CDR3 reads CSVDGQGGEQYF. The DNA for the CDR3 is TGCAGCGTTGATGGGCAGGGTGGCGAGCAGTACTTC. The rearrangement joins TRBV29-1 to TRBJ2-7, with a tentative D call TRBD1 (5 bases). CDR1 is SQVTM and CDR2 is ANQGSEA in the germline V gene. Trimming left V 3 bases short and J 6 bases short, with 12 bases between. The CDR3 is 12 residues long.

This clonotype was detected many times. V is TRBV12-3 or TRBV12-4 and J is TRBJ2-3; D is unresolved. V dropped 5 bases and J dropped 4 bases, with 16 bases sitting between them. This CDR3 spans 15 amino acids. CDR3 region: CASSPRVAVADTQYF. CDR3 bases: TGTGCCAGCAGTCCCCGGGTGGCGGTGGCAGATACGCAGTATTTT.

The chain combines TRBV9 with TRBJ1-2, with 12 bases matching TRBD1. The length of the CDR3 is 15 residues. J lost 3 bases, V lost 2 bases, and 2 bases had no gene match. Germline-derived CDR1 and CDR2 are SGDLS and YYNGEE. DNA of the CDR3: TGTGCCAGCAGCGTTGGGACAGGGGGCGACTATGGCTACACCTTC. Translation gives CASSVGTGGDYGYTF.